The 24 T cell receptor beta chains below were found in one sample sequenced in a study of ipilimumab plus nivolumab after autologous stem cell transplantation. Repertoires were generated with immunoSEQ multiplex PCR, while TCRdb's copy carries only in-frame clones and drops some. Counted here are around 20,000 clones, over 70% occurring once; the ten biggest clones make up over 15%. The sample was PBMCs, taken in a trial of ipilimumab plus nivolumab as post-transplant consolidation. The source of these receptors is a male donor with diffuse large B-cell lymphoma.

The V and J genes are TRBV29-1 and TRBJ2-1, with D unclear. The CDR3 spans 12 residues. CDR1 SQVTM and CDR2 ANQGSEA come from the germline V gene. Trimming took 8 bases from V and 2 from J, leaving 10 bases between them. Here the CDR3 DNA reads TGCAGCACCTCGGTCCCCTACAATGAGCAGTTCTTC. It yields the protein CSTSVPYNEQFF.

This clone was recorded once. The V call is TRBV7-2, the J call TRBJ2-7; TRBD2 aligns across 8 bases. The CDR3 runs 14 residues. Per the germline V gene, CDR1 is SGHTA and CDR2 is FQGNSA. With 5 bases clipped from V and 3 bases from J, the junction kept 6 bases outside the gene matches. For the CDR3, the DNA is TGTGCCAGCAGCCCGGGACTAGAATACTACGAGCAGTACTTC. Protein sequence: CASSPGLEYYEQYF.

This clone has a single count. The gene calls are TRBV29-1 and TRBJ2-3; D gene ambiguous. The CDR3 length is 13 residues. Germline CDR1 is SQVTM and CDR2 is ANQGSEA. V lost 2 bases to trimming and J lost 2 bases, with 8 bases between them. The CDR3 protein is CSVESGDTDTQYF. DNA of the CDR3: TGCAGCGTTGAATCAGGCGACACAGATACGCAGTATTTT.

The CDR3 DNA reads as TGTGCCAGCAGCTTACCCGACAGGGGCGTGAACACTGAAGCTTTCTTT. It encodes CASSLPDRGVNTEAFF. The chain combines TRBV5-4 with TRBJ1-1, with 8 bases lining up with TRBD1. CDR1 and CDR2 from the germline V gene are SGHNT and YYREEE (reference sequence). Losses at the gene ends were 2 bases for V and 0 bases for J; bases not matched to a gene: 6. The CDR3 is 16 residues long.

The J gene is TRBJ2-5, the V gene TRBV10-2, with D uncertain. TRBJ2-7 explains the end of the DNA better; the J call may be wrong. CDR3 length: 13 amino acids. CDR1 and CDR2 from the germline V gene are WSHSY and SAAADI. CDR3 protein: CASSEGHNYEQYF. As DNA, the CDR3 is TGCGCCAGCAGTGAGGGGCATAACTACGAGCAGTACTTC.

The V gene is TRBV13, the J gene TRBJ1-2; the match to TRBD1 covers 8 bases. Germline V CDR1 and CDR2: PRHDT, FYEKMQ (reference sequence). The CDR3 is 15 residues long. J lost 7 bases, V lost 2 bases, and 9 bases had no gene match. The CDR3 sequence: CASSLMPGQEAGYTF. CDR3 nucleotides: TGTGCCAGCAGCTTAATGCCGGGACAGGAGGCTGGCTACACCTTC.

This clone has only one observation. The chain employs TRBV28 and TRBJ2-3; TRBD2 agrees at 11 bases. V trimming: 6 bases; J trimming: 6 bases; junction bases outside the gene matches: 11. The CDR3 contains 16 residues. Germline CDR1 reads MDHEN; CDR2 reads SYDVKM. CDR3 residues: CASSKGLAGLSDTQYF. The DNA of the CDR3 is TGTGCCAGCAGCAAAGGACTAGCGGGTTTGAGTGATACGCAGTATTTT.

In DNA form, the CDR3 reads TGTGCCAGCAGTTACGGGGACATTCAGCCCCAGCATTTT. Translated: CASSYGDIQPQHF. V gene TRBV28 combines with J gene TRBJ1-5; possibly TRBD1 for D (6 bases). Between the trimmed V and J ends, which lost 4 bases and 6 bases, there was a span of 10 bases. Looked up from germline, CDR1 is MDHEN and CDR2 is SYDVKM. The CDR3 has 13 residues.

The sample holds a few counts of this clone. V usage is TRBV30 and J usage is TRBJ2-7; D assignment may be TRBD1 or TRBD2 (7 bases each). Germline lookup yields CDR1 GTSNPN and CDR2 SVGIG (reference sequence). This CDR3 contains 15 residues. V dropped 2 bases and J dropped 1 base, with 15 bases sitting between them. CDR3 amino acids: CAWSFPGGGSYEQYF. The CDR3, as DNA: TGTGCCTGGAGTTTCCCAGGGGGGGGGTCCTACGAGCAGTACTTC.

V gene TRBV28 combines with J gene TRBJ2-3, with D possibly TRBD2 on 6 matching bases. The CDR3 extends over 16 amino acids. Trimming cost V 1 base and J 2 bases, with 13 bases left between them. From germline, CDR1 is MDHEN and CDR2 SYDVKM. The CDR3: CASSLLIAVPTDTQYF. The CDR3 nucleotides read TGTGCCAGCAGTTTATTGATAGCGGTACCCACAGATACGCAGTATTTT.

This rearrangement joins TRBV5-1 to TRBJ2-3; 7 nucleotides agree with TRBD2. The CDR3 runs to 16 residues. From germline, CDR1 is SGHRS and CDR2 YFSETQ. With V trimmed by 1 base and J by 2 bases, 7 bases remained unmatched. CDR3 in DNA: TGCGCCAGCAGCTTGTCGGGGGGTAGCCTCACAGATACGCAGTATTTT. Translated: CASSLSGGSLTDTQYF.

J is TRBJ2-1 and V is TRBV4-1, with 10 positions matching TRBD2. The CDR3 contains 16 residues. Germline V gives CDR1 MGHRA, CDR2 YSYEKL. Germline trimming cut 1 base from V and 5 bases from J; bases unmatched to any gene: 5. The CDR3 sequence is CASSQVKRGGNNEQFF. The CDR3 DNA reads as TGCGCCAGCAGCCAAGTAAAGCGGGGGGGCAACAATGAGCAGTTCTTC.

The chain combines TRBV9 with TRBJ2-7; TRBD1 aligns across 8 bases. Germline V gene lookup returns CDR1 SGDLS and CDR2 YYNGEE. The CDR3 runs 15 residues. The J segment lost 1 base and the V segment lost 3 bases, leaving 6 bases of the junction unmatched. The chain's CDR3 is CASSGTTGGSYEQYF. The DNA of the CDR3 is TGTGCCAGCAGCGGAACTACAGGGGGTTCCTACGAGCAGTACTTC.

This sequence joins TRBV5-1 and TRBJ1-6; 7 bases align to TRBD1. Trimming at V came to 3 bases and at J to 5 bases, leaving 2 bases not matched to a gene. The length of the CDR3 is 14 residues. CDR1 SGHRS and CDR2 YFSETQ come from the germline V gene. Here the CDR3 reads CASSYQGDNSPLHF. The CDR3 bases are TGCGCCAGCAGCTACCAGGGGGATAATTCACCCCTCCACTTT.

The genes are TRBV18 and TRBJ1-1, with D possibly TRBD1 on 6 matching bases. The CDR3 contains 14 residues. Germline V gene lookup returns CDR1 KGHSH and CDR2 LQKENI. The V end lost 1 base, the J end lost 1 base, and 7 bases lay between the germline ends. CDR3 sequence: CASSPQTGNTEAFF. Written as DNA, the CDR3 is TGTGCCAGCTCACCACAGACAGGGAACACTGAAGCTTTCTTT. Based on the CDR3 plus reference TRBV18 and TRBJ1-1, the full variable domain is NAGVMQNPRHLVRRRGQEARLRCSPMKGHSHVYWYRQLPEEGLKFMVYLQKENIIDESGMPKERFSAEFPKEGPSILRIQQVVRGDSAAYFCASSPQTGNTEAFFGQGTRLTVV.

This clone was observed once. V usage is TRBV5-1 and J usage is TRBJ2-1; 7 nucleotides line up with TRBD2. The V segment lost 0 bases and the J segment 10 bases; nucleotides outside the gene matches: 4. The CDR3 loop spans 13 amino acids. Germline V gene lookup returns CDR1 SGHRS and CDR2 YFSETQ. This chain's CDR3 is CASSLGGGWEQFF. The CDR3 nucleotides read TGCGCCAGCAGCTTGGGCGGGGGTTGGGAGCAGTTCTTC.

In this sample, this clone turned up a few times. V and J are TRBV4-3 and TRBJ2-3, with TRBD2 matching 10 bases. Trimming removed 0 bases from V and 1 base from J; junction bases left unmatched: 10. This CDR3 is 19 amino acids long. CDR1 and CDR2 (germline): LGHNA, YSLEER. The CDR3, as DNA: TGCGCCAGCAGCCAAGAATGGCTAGCGGGGGATCGACGCACAGATACGCAGTATTTT. This encodes CASSQEWLAGDRRTDTQYF.

The J gene is TRBJ1-2, the V gene TRBV27; possibly TRBD1 for D (6 bases). V lost 0 bases, J lost 7 bases, and 15 bases lay in between. The germline V gene has CDR1 MNHEY and CDR2 SMNVEV (reference sequence). CDR3 length: 15 amino acids. The CDR3 region is CASSLSAGAGGGYTF. CDR3 DNA sequence: TGTGCCAGCAGTTTATCCGCGGGGGCCGGGGGTGGCTACACCTTC.

This chain uses TRBV15 with TRBJ2-7, with D uncertain. The CDR3 consists of 14 residues. V lost 1 base and J 2 bases, leaving 9 bases between the germline ends. Germline V lookup: CDR1 LNHNV, CDR2 YYDKDF (reference sequence). The CDR3 nucleotides are TGTGCCACCAGCAGAGGAGACACCCCCTACGAGCAGTACTTC. This codes for CATSRGDTPYEQYF.

The rearrangement uses TRBV18 and TRBJ2-3; D might be TRBD1 (6 bases). V lost 3 bases and J lost 5, with 18 bases in between. CDR3 length: 16 amino acids. Per germline, CDR1 KGHSH and CDR2 LQKENI. CDR3 residues: CASSPNNYRGGDTQYF. The CDR3 DNA follows: TGTGCCAGCTCACCCAATAATTACCGAGGGGGAGATACGCAGTATTTT.

This chain links TRBV4-1 with TRBJ1-1; the match to TRBD1 covers 9 bases. In germline, CDR1 is MGHRA, CDR2 YSYEKL. Trimming at V came to 1 base and at J to 5 bases, leaving 8 bases not matched to a gene. The CDR3 loop spans 16 amino acids. In nucleotides, the CDR3 is TGCGCCAGCAGCCAAGTTCCCGACAGGGGGGTGACTGAAGCTTTCTTT. Protein: CASSQVPDRGVTEAFF.

This chain joins TRBV5-4 and TRBJ1-4; TRBD1 matches 8 bases. J was trimmed by 4 bases and V by 4 bases; bases with no gene match: 6. The CDR3 sequence is 15 residues long. Germline lookup yields CDR1 SGHNT and CDR2 YYREEE (reference sequence). CDR3 region: CASSTTGVDNEKLFF. As DNA, the CDR3 is TGTGCCAGCAGCACGACAGGGGTGGATAATGAAAAACTGTTTTTT. The variable domain in full, with the rest retrieved from reference TRBV5-4 and TRBJ1-4, is ETGVTQSPTHLIKTRGQQVTLRCSSQSGHNTVSWYQQALGQGPQFIFQYYREEENGRGNFPPRFSGLQFPNYSSELNVNALELDDSALYLCASSTTGVDNEKLFFGSGTQLSVL.

The CDR3 bases are TGTGCCAGCAGTGAAACAGGGGAGGTTGACACCATATATTTT. Amino acids: CASSETGEVDTIYF. J is TRBJ1-3 and V is TRBV2, with 7 bases that match TRBD1. CDR3 length: 14 residues. J gave up 8 bases and V 2 bases, and 6 bases lay outside the gene matches. The germline V gene encodes CDR1 SNHLY and CDR2 FYNNEI.

The rearrangement uses TRBV7-8 and TRBJ2-1, with D possibly matching TRBD2 (5 bases). Germline-derived CDR1 and CDR2 are SGHVS and FQNEAQ. This CDR3 is 18 amino acids long. Trimming removed 1 base from V and 4 bases from J, with 20 bases in between. The CDR3 sequence: CASSLVGLAHKTYNEQFF. In nucleotides, the CDR3 is TGTGCCAGCAGCTTAGTTGGCCTAGCCCACAAGACATACAATGAGCAGTTCTTC.